These 15 T cell receptor beta chains originate from one sample sequenced in a study of cytomegalovirus exposure and HLA in healthy donors. PCR used 60 Vbeta primers and 13 Jbeta primers. Clones were read by immunoSEQ multiplex PCR, and TCRdb kept only the in-frame ones, dropping some. The sample includes 93,000 or so clones, almost 85% of them seen just once. Sequenced sample: PBMCs. The receptors stem from a woman younger than 35 in good health and CMV-seropositive.

The V call is TRBV6-5, the J call TRBJ2-3; a possible D gene is TRBD2 (6 bases). Trimming removed 0 bases from V and 6 bases from J, with 13 bases in between. The germline V gene has CDR1 MNHEY and CDR2 SVGAGI. The CDR3 contains 15 residues. The CDR3, as DNA: TGTGCCAGCAGTTACTCTACGGAGGGGACTGATACGCAGTATTTT. Translated, it gives CASSYSTEGTDTQYF.

Regarding this clone: The junction and the germline gene differ at one end; a read error may be behind it. The V gene is TRBV7-7, the J gene TRBJ2-7, with 8 bases matching TRBD1. The CDR3 runs to 13 residues. Germline CDR1 reads SSHAT; CDR2 reads FNYEAQ (reference sequence). CDR3 amino acids: CASSPDRAREQYF. The CDR3 DNA reads TGTGCTAGCAGCCCGGACAGGGCCCGCGAGCAGTACTTC.

The J gene is TRBJ1-5, the V gene TRBV9, with unresolved D. V was cut by 2 bases and J by 4 bases, with 7 bases left in between. Germline CDR1 reads SGDLS; CDR2 reads YYNGEE. This CDR3 spans 13 amino acids. The CDR3 DNA reads as TGTGCCAGCAGCGTGAACGAGAATCAGCCCCAGCATTTT. It encodes CASSVNENQPQHF.

The chain links TRBV6-1 to TRBJ2-1, with D possibly matching TRBD2 (5 bases). The germline gives CDR1 MNHNS, CDR2 SASEGT. V gave up 2 bases and J gave up 4 bases, with 9 bases separating them. The CDR3 loop spans 14 amino acids. The CDR3 loop is CASSESRLYNEQFF. In DNA form, the CDR3 reads TGTGCCAGCAGTGAAAGCAGACTATACAATGAGCAGTTCTTC.

This chain uses TRBV10-2 with TRBJ1-5, with 9 bases identical to TRBD1. Germline assignment: CDR1 WSHSY and CDR2 SAAADI. V shed 4 bases, J shed 3 bases, and the junction held 4 bases outside the gene matches. This CDR3 contains 15 residues. The CDR3 sequence is CASSAGTGINQPQHF. The CDR3 nucleotides read TGCGCCAGCAGTGCAGGGACAGGGATCAATCAGCCCCAGCATTTT.

DNA of the CDR3: TGCGCCAGCAGTCATACGGGGGGAGCCCAGTACAATGAGCAGTTCTTC. It yields the protein CASSHTGGAQYNEQFF. The V and J genes are TRBV5-1 and TRBJ2-1, with 7 bases lining up with TRBD2. Unmatched junction bases numbered 12, after V lost 5 bases and J lost 4 bases. The CDR3 extends over 16 amino acids. Germline values: CDR1 SGHRS, CDR2 YFSETQ. Filled out from reference TRBV5-1 and TRBJ2-1, the complete variable domain reads KAGVTQTPRYLIKTRGQQVTLSCSPISGHRSVSWYQQTPGQGLQFLFEYFSETQRNKGNFPGRFSGRQFSNSRSEMNVSTLELGDSALYLCASSHTGGAQYNEQFFGPGTRLTVL.

This chain uses TRBV25-1 with TRBJ1-6, with D perhaps TRBD1 (5 bases). Trimming left V 3 bases short and J 7 bases short, with 16 bases between. Germline CDR1 MGHDK, CDR2 SYGVNS. The CDR3 is 16 residues long. In DNA form, the CDR3 reads TGTGCCAGCAGTGATGGAGACAGTCCGGTAAATTCACCCCTCCACTTT. Translating gives CASSDGDSPVNSPLHF.

The V and J genes are TRBV27 and TRBJ2-6; D ambiguous. The V end lost 5 bases, the J end lost 2 bases, and 7 bases lay between the germline ends. This CDR3 spans 14 amino acids. From germline, CDR1 is MNHEY and CDR2 SMNVEV (reference sequence). CDR3 amino acids: CASSPPAGANVLTF. As DNA, the CDR3 is TGTGCCAGCAGTCCCCCGGCTGGGGCCAACGTCCTGACTTTC.

This rearrangement joins TRBV4-1 to TRBJ2-7; perhaps TRBD1 as D (6 bases). Germline-derived CDR1 and CDR2 are MGHRA and YSYEKL. Trimming removed 0 bases at V and 7 bases at J, with 16 bases between. The CDR3 runs 15 residues. The CDR3 DNA reads as TGCGCCAGCAGCCAAGACCCCCCAGGGGCTGGGGAGCAGTACTTC. It yields the protein CASSQDPPGAGEQYF.

This chain connects TRBV5-6 to TRBJ2-7; D perhaps matches TRBD2 (5 bases). The V gene lost 0 bases and the J gene lost 3 bases, with 13 bases spanning the gap. The CDR3 has 15 amino acids. CDR1 SGHDT and CDR2 YYEEEE come from the germline V gene. The CDR3 sequence is CASSLGDRENYEQYF. The CDR3 DNA sequence: TGTGCCAGCAGCTTGGGAGACCGGGAAAACTACGAGCAGTACTTC.

The chain is built from TRBV11-2 and TRBJ1-2; D unresolved. V lost 5 bases, J lost 7 bases, and 17 bases lay in between. Germline CDR1 reads SGHAT; CDR2 reads FQNNGV. The CDR3 runs to 14 residues. This chain's CDR3 is CASSLGSLRGGYTF. In DNA, the CDR3 is TGTGCCAGCAGCCTAGGGTCCCTACGGGGTGGCTACACCTTC.

This rearrangement joins TRBV27 to TRBJ1-5; a possible D gene is TRBD1 (6 bases). CDR1 is MNHEY, CDR2 SMNVEV, per germline (reference sequence). Trimming shortened V by 5 bases and J by 3 bases, and 23 bases separated the two germline ends. The CDR3 runs to 18 residues. The chain's CDR3 is CASSVSGAVGIHNQPQHF. For the CDR3, the DNA is TGTGCCAGCAGTGTCTCAGGGGCCGTCGGGATCCACAATCAGCCCCAGCATTTT.

This chain connects TRBV2 to TRBJ1-1; the match to TRBD1 covers 11 bases. The germline V gene has CDR1 SNHLY and CDR2 FYNNEI. Trimming cost V 6 bases and J 4 bases; bases outside gene matches: 10. The CDR3 loop spans 16 amino acids. The CDR3 loop is CASRQGQGARGTEAFF. CDR3 coding DNA: TGTGCCAGCAGACAAGGACAGGGGGCGCGGGGCACTGAAGCTTTCTTT.

The sample holds one count of this clone. The chain joins TRBV6-5 to TRBJ1-6; 9 bases agree with TRBD1. V shed 6 bases and J 8 bases; nucleotides not matched to a gene: 5. CDR3 length: 14 amino acids. CDR1 is MNHEY, CDR2 SVGAGI, per germline. The CDR3 DNA is TGTGCCAGCAGGGGACAGGGATGGGATTCACCCCTCCACTTT. It is translated as CASRGQGWDSPLHF.

V and J are TRBV6-6 and TRBJ2-3; 9 nucleotides match TRBD1. CDR3 size: 14 residues. V trimming: 6 bases; J trimming: 3 bases; junction bases outside the gene matches: 4. The V gene's germline CDR1 is MNHNY and CDR2 SVGAGI (reference sequence). The CDR3 is CASRYRGQTDTQYF. The CDR3 nucleotides are TGTGCCAGCAGATACAGGGGGCAAACAGATACGCAGTATTTT.